Listed below are T cell receptor beta chains from one sample, sequenced in a study of T-cell reconstitution after alpha-beta-depleted transplantation in children. TCRdb reprocessed the PCR reads via MiXCR and lists one record per CDR3 protein. The sample has around 94,000 distinct CDR3 sequences; approximately 6% are singletons. The specimen was PBMCs, mostly from graft donor cells, collected 60 days after TCRalphabeta/CD19-depleted stem cell transplant. The source of these receptors is a female patient aged 2-10 years who had a stem cell transplant for Fanconi anemia, so the T cells may come from the graft donor. CDR3s include the opening cysteine and the closing phenylalanine or tryptophan. D genes are given only for firm matches. A clone size is listed for some rows: how often the clone was seen (once, few, many), or a class if it is expanded.

few	.	TRBV19	TRBJ2-6	TGTGCCAGTAGACTGGGTTTTTCTGGGGCCAACGTCCTGACTTTC	CASRLGFSGANVLTF
many	.	TRBV6-1	TRBJ1-5	TGTGCCAGCAGTGAACTAGGGGGGGCGGGCCAGCCCCAGCATTTT	CASSELGGAGQPQHF
few	.	TRBV21-1	TRBJ2-3	TGTGCCAGCAGCAAACAGGGGACTAGTAGTCCAGATACGCAGTATTTT	CASSKQGTSSPDTQYF
many	.	TRBV9	TRBJ1-5	TGTGCCAGCAGCGTAGGCAGGAGCAATCAGCCCCAGCATTTT	CASSVGRSNQPQHF
many	.	TRBV29-1	TRBJ2-1	TGCAGCGTTGTAGCTCCAACACTTAGCAATGAGCAGTTCTTC	CSVVAPTLSNEQFF
few	TRBD2	TRBV7-8	TRBJ2-7	TGTGCCAGCAGCTCCGGACTAGCGGGGGGAGTCTACGAGCAGTACTTC	CASSSGLAGGVYEQYF
few	TRBD1	TRBV12-5	TRBJ1-2	TGTGCTAGTGGTTTGTACTGGACAGGGGGCAACTATGGCTACACCTTC	CASGLYWTGGNYGYTF
many	.	TRBV18	TRBJ2-5	TGTGCCAGCTCACCAACGGTGGAGACCCAGTACTTC	CASSPTVETQYF
many	TRBD1	TRBV20-1	TRBJ2-3	TGCAGTGTTGACTCACAGGGGCAAAATACGCAGTATTTT	CSVDSQGQNTQYF
.	.	TRBV19	TRBJ1-5	TGTGCCAGTAAACGACAGGGCAATCAGCCCCAGCATTTT	CASKRQGNQPQHF
many	TRBD2	TRBV7-2	TRBJ2-5	TGTGCCAGCAGCCGCAGGCTAGCGGGGCAAGAGACCCAGTACTTC	CASSRRLAGQETQYF
.	TRBD1	TRBV11-2	TRBJ2-1	TGTGCCAGCAGCGGACAGGGGCACTACAATGAGCAGTTCTTC	CASSGQGHYNEQFF
few	TRBD2	TRBV5-1	TRBJ2-5	TGCGCCAGCAGGAAGCGGGGGGACCAAGAGACCCAGTACTTC	CASRKRGDQETQYF
many	TRBD1	TRBV28	TRBJ2-2	TGTGCCAGCAGTTTAGTTCCGGGACAGGGGGATTTGCGGGAGCTGTTTTTT	CASSLVPGQGDLRELFF
many	.	TRBV3-1	TRBJ1-1	TGTGCCAGCAGCCAAAAGGCAGGAAGGGAAAACACTGAAGCTTTCTTT	CASSQKAGRENTEAFF
few	TRBD1	TRBV20-1	TRBJ1-1	TGCAGTGCTAGAGATAATACAAAGGGGGCGGCCGAAGCTTTCTTT	CSARDNTKGAAEAFF
.	.	TRBV21-1	TRBJ2-4	TGTGCCAGCAGCAAACTTCTTAGCGGGACAAACGCCAAAAACATTCAGTACTTC	CASSKLLSGTNAKNIQYF
many	.	TRBV19	TRBJ2-1	TGTGCCAGTAGTCCAACCGGACCCCGGCAGTTCTTC	CASSPTGPRQFF
many	.	TRBV28	TRBJ2-7	TGTGCCAGCAGTCAAATGCCCAGTACAATCTACGAGCAGTACTTC	CASSQMPSTIYEQYF
many	.	TRBV27	TRBJ2-7	TGTGCCAAAACCGAGATAGCGGCCGATTACGAGCAGTACTTC	CAKTEIAADYEQYF
many	TRBD2	TRBV27	TRBJ2-7	TGTGCCAGCAGTTTGATACTAGCGGGACGCTACGAGCAGTACTTC	CASSLILAGRYEQYF
many	TRBD2	TRBV6-1	TRBJ2-5	TGTGCCACCAAAAGCTGGGGGGGGGAGGAGACCCAGTACTTC	CATKSWGGEETQYF
many	.	TRBV20-1	TRBJ2-7	TGCAGTGCTAGAAATTTTAAGAGCTCCTACGAGCAGTACTTC	CSARNFKSSYEQYF
.	.	TRBV5-1	TRBJ2-5	TGCGCCAGCAGCGGTGGGACGGTGGGGGAGACCCAGTACTTC	CASSGGTVGETQYF
many	.	TRBV5-4	TRBJ2-3	TGTGCCAGCAGCTTGTTGGGGGGTAACCCAGATACGCAGTATTTT	CASSLLGGNPDTQYF
.	.	TRBV25-1	TRBJ2-5	TGTGCCAGCGGGCCCCCAGGGGTAGAGACCCAGTACTTC	CASGPPGVETQYF
few	.	TRBV5-1	TRBJ2-2	TGCGCCAGCTACAGGGCCGGGGAGCTGTTTTTT	CASYRAGELFF
many	TRBD1	TRBV9	TRBJ1-3	TGTGCCAGCAGCCCATCCACAGGGGAAGGAAACACCATATATTTT	CASSPSTGEGNTIYF
few	.	TRBV19	TRBJ2-5	TGTGCCAGTAGTAACCCCCTGCAGGGCGTGGAAGAGACCCAGTACTTC	CASSNPLQGVEETQYF
many	TRBD2	TRBV2	TRBJ2-7	TGTGCCAGCAGTGATGAAACTAGCGGGAAATACCGACCCTACGAGCAGTACTTC	CASSDETSGKYRPYEQYF
many	.	TRBV28	TRBJ2-6	TGTGCCAGCAGTTTACCTGGGGCCAACGTCCTGACTTTC	CASSLPGANVLTF
many	TRBD2	TRBV3-1	TRBJ2-7	TGTGCCAGCAGCCTCGGGACTAGCGGGACCGAGCAGTACTTC	CASSLGTSGTEQYF
many	.	TRBV29-1	TRBJ2-5	TGCAGCGTTGGGACAACTCTAGCGAAAGAGACCCAGTACTTC	CSVGTTLAKETQYF
.	TRBD2	TRBV5-1	TRBJ2-7	TGCGCCAGCGGCGGACTAGCGGGAGAGGGCGAGCAGTACTTC	CASGGLAGEGEQYF
few	.	TRBV18	TRBJ1-5	TGTGCCAGCTCACCCGCGGAAAACCGGGTCCGGCAGAGGCCCCAGCATTTT	CASSPAENRVRQRPQHF
few	.	TRBV5-1	TRBJ1-5	TGCGCCAGCAGCTTGGGACCCGGTAATCAGCCCCAGCATTTT	CASSLGPGNQPQHF
many	.	TRBV12-3/TRBV12-4	TRBJ2-2	TGTGCCAGCAGTTTATTCAGGCAGACCGGGGAGCTGTTTTTT	CASSLFRQTGELFF
.	.	TRBV7-9	TRBJ2-2	TGTGCCAGCAGCTCCCGACTCACGCCCGGGGAGCTGTTTTTT	CASSSRLTPGELFF
many	.	TRBV12-3/TRBV12-4	TRBJ2-5	TGTGCCAGCAGGGCAAGGGGGAGGACGGGAGAGACCCAGTACTTC	CASRARGRTGETQYF
.	.	TRBV28	TRBJ1-1	TGTGCCAGCAGTTTTCAGGGCGCGGAAACTGAAGCTTTCTTT	CASSFQGAETEAFF
many	TRBD2	TRBV7-2	TRBJ2-7	TGTGCCAGCAGTCCCGGACTAGCCGGGGTCTACGAGCAGTACTTC	CASSPGLAGVYEQYF
many	.	TRBV7-9	TRBJ1-1	TGTGCCAGCAGCCTTACAATGAACACTGAAGCTTTCTTT	CASSLTMNTEAFF
.	TRBD1	TRBV19	TRBJ2-2	TGTGCCAGTAGTATAGGGCAGGGGGCTGGCACCGGGGAGCTGTTTTTT	CASSIGQGAGTGELFF
many	.	TRBV27	TRBJ2-1	TGTGCCAGCAGTTTATACCTTTCCTACAATGAGCAGTTCTTC	CASSLYLSYNEQFF
many	TRBD1	TRBV15	TRBJ2-7	TGTGCCACCAGGTATGGGACAGCAACCACGAGCGAGCAGTACTTC	CATRYGTATTSEQYF
many	.	TRBV10-3	TRBJ2-7	TGTGCCATCAGCCTAAGACAGGGAGGCGAGCAGTACTTC	CAISLRQGGEQYF
many	.	TRBV7-2	TRBJ1-4	TGTGCCAGCAGCAGAGGGGTGGGGGATGAAAAACTGTTTTTT	CASSRGVGDEKLFF